These 6 T cell receptor beta chains were sequenced from one sample in a study of T cells after yellow fever vaccination. TCRdb recomputed calls from the 5' RACE reads with MiXCR, one row per CDR3 protein. The repertoire holds about 300,000 distinct CDR3 sequences, with under 9% as singletons. Sequenced material: CD4+ T cells sorted from PBMCs, taken 5 days after the yellow fever booster vaccination. The receptors were gathered from a man aged 18 to 30 who received the YFV17D yellow fever vaccine.

As DNA, the CDR3 is TGTGCCAGCAGCTTAAGGCAGGGAGCCACCGGGGAGCTGTTTTTT. Residues: CASSLRQGATGELFF. The rearrangement joins TRBV7-2 to TRBJ2-2; D could derive from TRBD1 or TRBD2 (5 bases each). V lost 2 bases, J lost 4 bases, and 11 bases lay in between. The CDR3 totals 15 residues. Germline CDR1 SGHTA, CDR2 FQGNSA.

This clonotype came up a few times. The J gene is TRBJ2-3, the V gene TRBV5-1, with a weak D call TRBD2 (7 bases). The germline CDR1 and CDR2 sequences are SGHRS and YFSETQ. Trimming cost V 3 bases and J 0 bases, with 11 bases left between them. The CDR3 has 15 amino acids. Here the CDR3 reads CASSWGGASTDTQYF. CDR3 in DNA: TGCGCCAGCAGCTGGGGGGGGGCTAGCACAGATACGCAGTATTTT.

This clonotype was recorded many times. The chain couples TRBV4-1 to TRBJ2-1; a weak D match, TRBD2 (7 bases). V was cut by 6 bases and J by 0 bases, with 24 bases left in between. CDR1 is MGHRA and CDR2 is YSYEKL in the germline V gene. The length of the CDR3 is 19 residues. The CDR3 loop is CASSQGRLRGGSSYNEQFF. CDR3 in DNA: TGCGCCAGCAGTCAGGGAAGGTTGAGGGGGGGCAGCTCCTACAATGAGCAGTTCTTC.

This clonotype was observed a handful of times. V is TRBV27 and J is TRBJ2-6; TRBD1 matches at 7 bases. The trim removed 5 bases at V and 0 bases at J, leaving 7 bases unmatched. CDR3 length equals 17 residues. Germline V gene sequence: CDR1 MNHEY, CDR2 SMNVEV (reference sequence). The CDR3 region is CASSPGQYNSGANVLTF. CDR3 DNA sequence: TGTGCCAGCAGTCCGGGACAGTACAACTCTGGGGCCAACGTCCTGACTTTC.

This clonotype was counted between two and nine times. V usage is TRBV20-1 and J usage is TRBJ2-1, with unresolved D. The CDR3 runs to 14 residues. The V and J ends lost 6 bases and 3 bases respectively, with 15 bases between them. Per germline, CDR1 DFQATT and CDR2 SNEGSKA (reference sequence). Here the CDR3 DNA reads TGCAGTGCCCCCCGGCCCCAGCTCTACAATGAGCAGTTCTTC. Translated: CSAPRPQLYNEQFF.

J is TRBJ1-1 and V is TRBV6-2 or TRBV6-3; D perhaps matches TRBD1 (5 bases). The CDR3 sequence is 14 residues long. V lost 7 bases to trimming and J lost 0 bases, with 12 bases between them. CDR1 and CDR2 (germline): MNHEY, SVGEGT. As DNA, the CDR3 is TGTGCCAGCATTAAGGGGACGGTGAACACTGAAGCTTTCTTT. Residues: CASIKGTVNTEAFF.